Sample share makes the clone carrying this T cell receptor delta chain medium-sized. This entry is derived from a study of gamma-delta T cells after stem cell transplantation. TCRdb re-called the RT-PCR reads with CATT. Seen here are around 1,600 delta-chain clones, over 8% observed once, and the top ten hold 20% to 25%. The CDR3 runs 18 residues. Germline assignment: CDR1 GEAIGNYY and CDR2 EKD. The J segment lost 0 bases and the V segment lost 2 bases, leaving 4 bases of the junction unmatched. The sample comprised gamma-delta T cells. This chain connects TRDV2 to TRDJ3; 9 positions match TRDD3. This clonotype was obtained from a human donor. It is not recorded whose cells these are; they may come from a transplant donor. The CDR3 nucleotides are TGTGCCTGTGACATACTGGGGGACGGCTCCTGGGACACCCGACAGATGTTTTTC. Translation gives CACDILGDGSWDTRQMFF.